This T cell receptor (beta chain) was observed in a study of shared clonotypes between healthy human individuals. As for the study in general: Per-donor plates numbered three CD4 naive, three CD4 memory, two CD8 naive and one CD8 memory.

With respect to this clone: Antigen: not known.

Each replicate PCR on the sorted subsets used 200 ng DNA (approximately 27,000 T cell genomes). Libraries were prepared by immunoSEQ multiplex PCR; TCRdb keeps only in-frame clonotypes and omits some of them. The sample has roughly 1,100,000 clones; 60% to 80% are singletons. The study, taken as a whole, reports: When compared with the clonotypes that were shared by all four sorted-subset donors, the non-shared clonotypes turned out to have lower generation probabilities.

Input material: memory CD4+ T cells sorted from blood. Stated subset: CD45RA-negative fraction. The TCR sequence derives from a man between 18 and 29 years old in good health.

The CDR3 loop is CASSSHRGAADEQYF. CDR3 sequence (DNA): TGTGCCAGCAGTTCTCACAGGGGGGCAGCGGACGAGCAGTACTTC. V gene TRBV2 combines with J gene TRBJ2-7; TRBD1 aligns across 8 bases. J gave up 5 bases and V 5 bases, and 11 bases lay outside the gene matches. There are 15 residues in the CDR3. CDR1 SNHLY and CDR2 FYNNEI come from the germline V gene.